The 5 T cell receptor beta chains below were found in one sample sequenced in a study of Ad26.COV2.S vaccination and SARS-CoV-2 variants. The treatment here: roughly 19 received Ad26.COV2.S at low or high dose, single or two shots; five or six received placebo; per-sample allocation not given. The study sampled participants on day 63 after the first vaccine or placebo injection. Generated by immunoSEQ multiplex PCR, the TCRdb table keeps only in-frame clones and is missing some. This sample has some 460,000 clones, with 89% found just once. The sample in question was peripheral blood, obtained in a trial of Ad26.COV2.S vaccine versus placebo. The receptor set was obtained from a person between 18 and 59 years old who received the Ad26.COV2.S COVID-19 vaccine or a placebo.

The chain recombines TRBV28 with TRBJ1-1; D remains ambiguous. This CDR3 spans 12 amino acids. Germline assignment: CDR1 MDHEN and CDR2 SYDVKM. The V end was cut by 6 bases, the J end by 6 bases, with 11 bases between. CDR3 sequence (DNA): TGTGCCAGCAGCCCCCATGGCGCTGAAGCTTTCTTT. It codes for CASSPHGAEAFF.

The genes are TRBV7-9 and TRBJ1-4; D perhaps matches TRBD1 (5 bases). Deletions cut 2 bases from V and 4 bases from J, with 8 bases between. This CDR3 has 14 residues. The germline CDR1 and CDR2 sequences are SEHNR and FQNEAQ (reference sequence). The CDR3, as DNA: TGTGCCAGCAGCTTACAGGGAGGTAATGAAAAACTGTTTTTT. Translating it yields CASSLQGGNEKLFF.

V is TRBV27 and J is TRBJ2-3; 7 nucleotides align to TRBD2. The CDR3 length is 15 residues. V dropped 4 bases and J dropped 2; count of bases not matched to a gene: 6. Germline V gives CDR1 MNHEY, CDR2 SMNVEV (reference sequence). Here the CDR3 DNA reads TGTGCCAGCAGTTGGCTAGCGGCTTTCACAGATACGCAGTATTTT. Its translation is CASSWLAAFTDTQYF.

The chain links TRBV7-3 to TRBJ2-3; D call uncertain. The germline V gene has CDR1 SGHTA and CDR2 FQGTGA. The CDR3 length is 13 residues. Trimming took off 3 bases at V and 4 bases at J, with 8 bases between the two ends. The chain's CDR3 is CASSLGKADTQYF. The DNA for the CDR3 is TGTGCCAGCAGCTTGGGTAAAGCAGATACGCAGTATTTT.

CDR3 sequence (DNA): TGCGCCAGCAGCTTGGATACTAGCGGGGGGGCTGGTGAGCAGTTCTTC. It encodes CASSLDTSGGAGEQFF. The chain employs TRBV5-1 and TRBJ2-1; 13 nucleotides match TRBD2. Per the germline V gene, CDR1 is SGHRS and CDR2 is YFSETQ. J gave up 9 bases and V 0 bases, and 6 bases lay outside the gene matches. The CDR3 consists of 16 residues.